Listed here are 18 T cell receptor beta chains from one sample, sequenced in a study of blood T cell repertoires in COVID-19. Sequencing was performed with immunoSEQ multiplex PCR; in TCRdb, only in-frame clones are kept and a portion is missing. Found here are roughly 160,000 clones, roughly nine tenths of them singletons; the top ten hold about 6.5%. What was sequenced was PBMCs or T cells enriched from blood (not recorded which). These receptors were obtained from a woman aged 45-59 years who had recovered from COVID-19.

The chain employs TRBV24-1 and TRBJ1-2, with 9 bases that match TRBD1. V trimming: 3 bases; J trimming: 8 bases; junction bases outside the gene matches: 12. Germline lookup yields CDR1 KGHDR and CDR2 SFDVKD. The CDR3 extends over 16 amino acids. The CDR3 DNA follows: TGTGCCACCAGTGATCCCACGACAGGGGGTGACCTCGGCTACACCTTC. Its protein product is CATSDPTTGGDLGYTF.

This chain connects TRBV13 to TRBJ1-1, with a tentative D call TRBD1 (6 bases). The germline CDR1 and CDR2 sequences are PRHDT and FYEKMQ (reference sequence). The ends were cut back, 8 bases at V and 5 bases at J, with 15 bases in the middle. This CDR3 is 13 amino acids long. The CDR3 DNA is TGTGCCAGCCGCCGATTAGGGGGAACTGAAGCTTTCTTT. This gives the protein CASRRLGGTEAFF.

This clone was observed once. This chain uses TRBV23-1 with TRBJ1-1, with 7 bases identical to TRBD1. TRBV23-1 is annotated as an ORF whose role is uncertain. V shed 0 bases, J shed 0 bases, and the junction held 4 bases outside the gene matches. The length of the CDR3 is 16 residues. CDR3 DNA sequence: TGCGCCAGCAGTCAATCGGGGGACAGAATGAACACTGAAGCTTTCTTT. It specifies CASSQSGDRMNTEAFF.

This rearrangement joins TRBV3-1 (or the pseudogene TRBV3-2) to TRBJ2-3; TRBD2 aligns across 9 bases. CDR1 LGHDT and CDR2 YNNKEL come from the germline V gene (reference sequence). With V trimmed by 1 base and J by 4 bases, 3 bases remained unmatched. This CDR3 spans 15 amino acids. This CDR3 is CASSQGGRASDTQYF. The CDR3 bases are TGTGCCAGCAGCCAAGGCGGGAGGGCCTCAGATACGCAGTATTTT.

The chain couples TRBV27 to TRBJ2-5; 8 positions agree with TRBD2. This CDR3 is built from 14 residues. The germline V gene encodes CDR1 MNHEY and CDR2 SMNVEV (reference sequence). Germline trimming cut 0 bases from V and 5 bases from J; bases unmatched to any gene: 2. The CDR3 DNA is TGTGCCAGCAGTTTATCGCGGGGGGCCGAGACCCAGTACTTC. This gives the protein CASSLSRGAETQYF.

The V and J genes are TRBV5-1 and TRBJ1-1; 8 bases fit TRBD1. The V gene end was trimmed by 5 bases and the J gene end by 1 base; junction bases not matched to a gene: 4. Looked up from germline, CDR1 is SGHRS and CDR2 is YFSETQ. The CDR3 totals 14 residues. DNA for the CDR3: TGCGCCAGCAGTAGGGGACAGGAGAACACTGAAGCTTTCTTT. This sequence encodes CASSRGQENTEAFF.

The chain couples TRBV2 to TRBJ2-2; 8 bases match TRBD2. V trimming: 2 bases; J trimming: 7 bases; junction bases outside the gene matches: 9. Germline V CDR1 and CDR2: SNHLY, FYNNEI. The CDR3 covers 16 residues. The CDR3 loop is CASSESGTRGRGELFF. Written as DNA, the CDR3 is TGTGCCAGCAGTGAATCCGGGACTAGGGGCCGCGGGGAGCTGTTTTTT.

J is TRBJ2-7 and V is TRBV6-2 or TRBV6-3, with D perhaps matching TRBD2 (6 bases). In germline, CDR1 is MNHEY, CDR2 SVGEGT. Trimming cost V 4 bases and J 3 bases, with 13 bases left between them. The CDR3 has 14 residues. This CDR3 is CASSLLGTLYEQYF. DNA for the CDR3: TGTGCCAGCAGTTTGCTCGGGACTCTCTACGAGCAGTACTTC.

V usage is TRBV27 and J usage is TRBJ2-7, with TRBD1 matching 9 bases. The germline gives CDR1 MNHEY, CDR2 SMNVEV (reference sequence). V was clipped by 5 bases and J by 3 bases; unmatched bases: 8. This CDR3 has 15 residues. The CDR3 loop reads CASSPRQGDFYEQYF. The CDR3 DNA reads TGTGCCAGCAGTCCACGACAGGGGGACTTCTACGAGCAGTACTTC.

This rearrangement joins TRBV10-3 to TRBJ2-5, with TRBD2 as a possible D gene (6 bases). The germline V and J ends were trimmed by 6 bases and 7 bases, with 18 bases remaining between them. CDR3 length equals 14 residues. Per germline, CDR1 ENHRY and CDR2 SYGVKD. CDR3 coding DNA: TGTGCCATCAGCCCCACGACGGGAGAGGGGACCCAGTACTTC. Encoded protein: CAISPTTGEGTQYF.

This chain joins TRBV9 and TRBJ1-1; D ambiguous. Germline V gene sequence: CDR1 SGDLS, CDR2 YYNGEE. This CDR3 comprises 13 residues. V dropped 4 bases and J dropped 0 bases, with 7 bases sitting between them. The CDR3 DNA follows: TGTGCCAGCAGCAACTACCTGAACACTGAAGCTTTCTTT. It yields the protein CASSNYLNTEAFF.

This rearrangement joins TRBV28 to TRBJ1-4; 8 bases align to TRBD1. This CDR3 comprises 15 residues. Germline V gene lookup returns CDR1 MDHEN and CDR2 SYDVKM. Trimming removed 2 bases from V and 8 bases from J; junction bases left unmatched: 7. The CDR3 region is CASSLGGQVEEKLFF. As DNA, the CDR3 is TGTGCCAGCAGTTTAGGGGGACAGGTTGAGGAAAAACTGTTTTTT.

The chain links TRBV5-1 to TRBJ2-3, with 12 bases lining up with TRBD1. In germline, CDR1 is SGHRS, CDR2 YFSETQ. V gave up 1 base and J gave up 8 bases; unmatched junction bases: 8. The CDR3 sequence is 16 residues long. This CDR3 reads CASSLHPGQGAGTQYF. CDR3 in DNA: TGCGCCAGCAGCTTGCATCCGGGACAGGGGGCGGGTACGCAGTATTTT.

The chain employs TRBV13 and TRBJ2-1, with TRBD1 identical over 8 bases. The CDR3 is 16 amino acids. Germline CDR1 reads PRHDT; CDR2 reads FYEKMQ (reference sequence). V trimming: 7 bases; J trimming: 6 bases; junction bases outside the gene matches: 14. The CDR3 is CASTWAGTGGVNEQFF. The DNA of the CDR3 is TGTGCCAGCACCTGGGCCGGGACAGGAGGCGTCAATGAGCAGTTCTTC.

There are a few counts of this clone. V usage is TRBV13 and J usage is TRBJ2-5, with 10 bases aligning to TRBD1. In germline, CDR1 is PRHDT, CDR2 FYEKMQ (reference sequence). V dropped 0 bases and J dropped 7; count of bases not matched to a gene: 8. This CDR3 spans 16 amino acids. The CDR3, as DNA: TGTGCCAGCAGCTTAGGGACAGGGGGCGAGTATGGGACCCAGTACTTC. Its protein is CASSLGTGGEYGTQYF.

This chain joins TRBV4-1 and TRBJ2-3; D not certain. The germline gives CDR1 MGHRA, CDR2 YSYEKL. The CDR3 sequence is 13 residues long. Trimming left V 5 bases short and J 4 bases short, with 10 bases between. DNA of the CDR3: TGCGCCAGCAGCTTTAGGCGGCCAGATACGCAGTATTTT. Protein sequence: CASSFRRPDTQYF.

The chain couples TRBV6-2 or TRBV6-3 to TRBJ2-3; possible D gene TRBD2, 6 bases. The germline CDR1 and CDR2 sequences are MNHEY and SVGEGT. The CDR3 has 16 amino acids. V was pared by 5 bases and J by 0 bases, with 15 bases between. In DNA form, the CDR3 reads TGTGCCAGCAGTGACGCCGGGACTCCTAGCACAGATACGCAGTATTTT. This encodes CASSDAGTPSTDTQYF.

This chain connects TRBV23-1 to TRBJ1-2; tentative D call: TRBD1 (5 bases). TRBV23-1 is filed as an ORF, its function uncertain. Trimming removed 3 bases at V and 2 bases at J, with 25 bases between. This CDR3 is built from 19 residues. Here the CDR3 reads CASSHRGKAPSSRNYGYTF. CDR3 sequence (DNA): TGCGCCAGCAGTCACCGGGGGAAGGCTCCCTCCTCTAGGAACTATGGCTACACCTTC.